The entry that follows covers one T cell receptor (beta chain) sequence. V gave up 3 bases and J gave up 2 bases, with 20 bases separating them. Germline V gene data show CDR1 as SGHRS and CDR2 as YFSETQ. This CDR3 comprises 17 residues. Original analysis: Amplification from reference gene primers served as the basis for estimated nucleated cell counts. The method was immunoSEQ multiplex PCR; TCRdb's version includes in-frame clones alone and lacks a portion of them. That table supplies the V and J calls and clone size; D and trimming were determined from the DNA. Of 300,000 or so clones listed, approximately 80% are singletons. This specimen belongs to a study of blood T cell repertoires in COVID-19. Study-wide background: Spain, Italy and the United States supplied samples that represented acute and convalescent COVID-19. Sources were T cells, B-cell-depleted T cells, or PBMCs; the material itself was cDNA or gDNA.

Sequencing input: peripheral blood. The chain is built from TRBV5-1 and TRBJ1-2; possibly TRBD1 for D (5 bases). This clonotype originated in a woman aged 45-65 years with active or convalescent COVID-19. CDR3 DNA: TGCGCCAGCAGCTCCGGGGGAAAGGCAGGGAGAAACTATGGCTACACCTTC. This sequence encodes CASSSGGKAGRNYGYTF.